This entry describes one TCR beta chain. Its antigen is unknown. The data were taken from a study of cytomegalovirus exposure and HLA in healthy donors. About the research overall: Inside one of the first data releases sat 80 million to 95 million unique TCRs taken from HLA-typed donors.

Broader study findings: Looking again later, the authors saw that most CMV-associated TCR beta chains seemed HLA-restricted. Donor immune exposure was known only as CMV serostatus.

Germline loops: CDR1 SNHLY, CDR2 FYNNEI. The V end lost 4 bases, the J end lost 9 bases, and 21 bases lay between the germline ends. This CDR3 region has 15 residues. 60 Vbeta and 13 Jbeta primers were used in PCR. Clones were sequenced by immunoSEQ multiplex PCR, and TCRdb holds only the in-frame ones, with some missing. The sample has 100,000 to 150,000 clones, roughly three quarters seen once; the top ten hold roughly a tenth. This clonotype originated in a man aged 25 to 45 in good health and CMV-seropositive. This chain links TRBV2 with TRBJ2-5; possibly TRBD2 for D (5 bases). The sample consisted of PBMCs. DNA for the CDR3: TGTGCCAGCAGTGGCGGGCTGCTACTACCCAGTGCCCAGTACTTC. It encodes CASSGGLLLPSAQYF. Variable domain in full (rest from reference TRBV2 and TRBJ2-5): EPEVTQTPSHQVTQMGQEVILRCVPISNHLYFYWYRQILGQKVEFLVSFYNNEISEKSEIFDDQFSVERPDGSNFTLKIRSTKLEDSAMYFCASSGGLLLPSAQYFGPGTRLLVL.